This entry is about one TCR beta chain. The data stem from a study of blood T cell repertoires in COVID-19. Study background: Samples representing acute and convalescent COVID-19 were sourced from the United States, Italy and Spain.

From germline, CDR1 is MDHEN and CDR2 SYDVKM. After removal of 6 bases from V and 5 bases from J, the junction contained 9 bases not matched to a gene. The CDR3 contains 15 residues. In the original processing: Counts of nucleated cells, estimated from reference gene primer amplification, were obtained. Generated by immunoSEQ multiplex PCR, the TCRdb table keeps only in-frame clones and is missing some. V and J calls and clone size are as listed in that table; D and trimming were resolved from the DNA. The data contain tens of thousands of clones, about 92% of them singletons. The source is a man aged 45-65 years with acute or convalescent COVID-19. The chain couples TRBV28 to TRBJ2-3; 9 positions agree with TRBD2. Specimen: peripheral blood. CDR3 residues: CASRRLSGREDTQYF. CDR3 in DNA: TGTGCCAGCAGGAGGCTTAGCGGGAGAGAAGATACGCAGTATTTT.